This T cell receptor (beta chain) originates from a study of identical twins. It was template switching that added a universal primer site, and there were unique molecular identifiers on the cDNA. TCRdb re-analysed the 5' RACE reads in MiXCR, keeping a single row per CDR3 protein. Of about 700,000 distinct CDR3 sequences listed, 8.6% are singletons. This clonotype was counted only a few times. This same sample was also part of a study on yellow fever vaccine responses in identical twins.

The source is a woman between 18 and 29 years old in good health. Sequenced input: PBMCs.

DNA of the CDR3: TGTGCCGTTCGGGCTAGCGGACCCTACGAGCAGTACTTC. Translation gives CAVRASGPYEQYF. The chain joins TRBV7-9 to TRBJ2-7, with 7 positions matching TRBD2. The CDR3 runs to 13 residues. V lost 11 bases to trimming and J lost 2 bases; unmatched junction nucleotides: 9. Germline V lookup: CDR1 SEHNR, CDR2 FQNEAQ (reference sequence).